The source of this TCR beta chain is a study of somatic mutations in cytotoxic T cells in rheumatoid arthritis. Study context: Nearly 100% purity was obtained when some V beta antibody-stained T-cell populations were flow-sorted; these included V beta1+ cells sequenced for TCRB. Findings and limits, study-wide: Each of about an eighth of the roughly 60 patients had a largest CD8+ clone that made up more than 20% of CD8+ cells.

The table came from immunoSEQ multiplex PCR; TCRdb's copy has only in-frame clones and leaves some out. This repertoire shows about 25,000 clones, under 75% found once; its top ten account for roughly a tenth. There are 17 residues in the CDR3. V lost 5 bases, J lost 7 bases, and 15 bases stayed unmatched. In germline, CDR1 is SEHNR, CDR2 FQNEAQ (reference sequence). This clone was found a few times. No antigen is known for it. The sequence derives from a woman under 30 in good health. The sequencing input was CD8+ T cells sorted from blood. The chain links TRBV7-9 to TRBJ2-1, with TRBD2 matching over 9 bases. The CDR3 DNA is TGTGCCAGCAGCGCCGTCCTAGCGGGGTCCGGCGGAAATGAGCAGTTCTTC. Protein: CASSAVLAGSGGNEQFF.